This TCR beta chain was identified during a study of radiotherapy plus CTLA-4 blockade in lung cancer. Whole-study context: Objective response was observed in 18% of patients, and disease control in just over 30%. Findings of the study overall: Among blood TCR repertoires after radiotherapy plus ipilimumab, tumor-derived clones expanded.

Generated by immunoSEQ multiplex PCR, the TCRdb table keeps only in-frame clones and is missing some. The sample yields around 99,000 clones, 88% seen once. A note on this clone: Its antigen is currently unknown.

This CDR3 contains 17 residues. V was trimmed by 2 bases and J by 5 bases, leaving 21 bases between them. Looked up from germline, CDR1 is SNHLY and CDR2 is FYNNEI. The study treated chemo-refractory metastatic non-small-cell lung cancer patients with focal radiation plus ipilimumab CTLA-4 blockade. This receptor was taken from a human donor with non-small cell lung cancer that progressed on radiotherapy plus ipilimumab. The sequences come from peripheral blood, collected from a patient treated with radiotherapy plus ipilimumab. V is TRBV2 and J is TRBJ1-1, with D perhaps TRBD1 (6 bases). The CDR3 nucleotides read TGTGCCAGCAGTGAACCGACCCGGGACAAAAAGCGGACTGAAGCTTTCTTT. Translated, it gives CASSEPTRDKKRTEAFF.